This TCR beta chain was captured by sequencing in a study of early T cells in non-severe SARS-CoV-2 infection. Overall study context: Chains were not paired, and sequencing was done on bulk RNA from unsorted whole blood.

General study findings and limits: The matching step, a VDJdb search, favored anti-spike CD8 responses and missed private and CD4 specificities.

At least ten counts were recorded for this clonotype. What it binds is not known. The CDR3 length is 12 residues. Germline V lookup: CDR1 SGHAT, CDR2 FQNNGV. Trimming removed 6 bases at V and 1 base at J, with 3 bases between. Individual cDNA molecules were tagged with unique molecular identifiers. One entry per CDR3 protein results from TCRdb running MiXCR on the 5' RACE reads. The sample consists of around 19,000 distinct CDR3 sequences, around 5% of them appearing once. Specimen: whole blood. The chain links TRBV11-2 to TRBJ1-4; D uncertain. The source of this sequence is an adult who was a healthcare worker with PCR-confirmed SARS-CoV-2 infection or an uninfected control (not recorded which). The CDR3, as DNA: TGTGCCAGCAGGGGAACTAATGAAAAACTGTTTTTT. Its protein product is CASRGTNEKLFF.